The source of this T cell receptor (beta chain) is a study of T-cell memory formation after mild COVID-19. Study background: Largely, TCR clusters stayed within a single donor.

TCRdb re-called the 5' RACE reads with MiXCR, one entry per CDR3 protein. Among 470,000 or so distinct CDR3 sequences, 20% to 25% were seen once, and the ten largest hold about 12%. Comment on this clonotype: Its antigen remains unknown.

General study results and limits: Chiefly within CM and EM were the contracting CD4+ clones; CD8+ ones were within EMRA.

V lost 5 bases to trimming and J lost 2 bases, with 14 bases between them. The CDR3 loop spans 15 amino acids. Looked up from germline, CDR1 is SEHNR and CDR2 is FQNEAQ (reference sequence). The TCR originated in an adult woman who had mild COVID-19 (a few samples of this study predate the infection). Cell type and time point are not known. This chain connects TRBV7-9 to TRBJ2-3, with D maybe TRBD1 (7 bases). Sequenced: PBMCs or a T cell subset sorted from them (not recorded which). The CDR3 protein is CASSRRGQVTDTQYF. CDR3 in DNA: TGTGCCAGCAGCCGGAGGGGGCAGGTCACAGATACGCAGTATTTT. Combining the CDR3 with reference TRBV7-9 and TRBJ2-3 gives the whole variable domain DTGVSQNPRHKITKRGQNVTFRCDPISEHNRLYWYRQTLGQGPEFLTYFQNEAQLEKSRLLSDRFSAERPKGSFSTLEIQRTEQGDSAMYLCASSRRGQVTDTQYFGPGTRLTVL.